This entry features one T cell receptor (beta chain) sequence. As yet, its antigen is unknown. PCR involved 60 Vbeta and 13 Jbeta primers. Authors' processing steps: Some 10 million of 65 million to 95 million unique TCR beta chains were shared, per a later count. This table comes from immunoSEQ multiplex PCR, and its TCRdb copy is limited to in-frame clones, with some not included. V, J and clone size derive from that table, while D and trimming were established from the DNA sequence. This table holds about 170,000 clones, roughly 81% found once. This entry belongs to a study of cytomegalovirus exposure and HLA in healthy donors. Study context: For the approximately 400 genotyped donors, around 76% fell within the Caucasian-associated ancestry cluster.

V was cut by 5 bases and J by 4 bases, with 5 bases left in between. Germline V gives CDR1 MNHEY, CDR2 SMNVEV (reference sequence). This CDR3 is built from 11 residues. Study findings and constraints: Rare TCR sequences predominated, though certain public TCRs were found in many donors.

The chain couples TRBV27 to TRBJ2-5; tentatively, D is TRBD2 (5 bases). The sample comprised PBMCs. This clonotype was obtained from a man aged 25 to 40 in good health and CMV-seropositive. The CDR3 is CASSEGETQYF. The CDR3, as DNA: TGTGCCAGCAGTGAGGGAGAGACCCAGTACTTC.